These 18 T cell receptor beta chains share one sample of origin, sequenced in a study of regulatory T cells in long-lasting Graves disease. Arm-PCR with iRepertoire HTBI primers amplified the CDR3 regions for these TCR beta libraries. TCRdb passed the multiplex PCR reads through MiXCR, listing each CDR3 protein once. The sample has 450,000 to 600,000 distinct CDR3 sequences, around 15% seen once. Time point indicated: newly diagnosed GD, antithyroid drugs for less than 3 months. The TCR library was made from RNA extracted from PBMCs. Another study also made use of these data, one on T cells in Graves' hyperthyroidism and ophthalmopathy.

This sample comprised peripheral blood mononuclear cells (PBMCs), obtained at new diagnosis, from a patient treated with antithyroid drugs. These receptors originate from a man aged 40-50 years with Graves disease.

The V gene is TRBV30, the J gene TRBJ2-5; TRBD1 agrees at 7 bases. Per the germline V gene, CDR1 is GTSNPN and CDR2 is SVGIG (reference sequence). The V gene end was trimmed by 4 bases and the J gene end by 5 bases; junction bases not matched to a gene: 4. The CDR3 length is 12 residues. As DNA, the CDR3 is TGTGCCTGGAACAGGGGCGGGGAGACCCAGTACTTC. Translating gives CAWNRGGETQYF.

The chain combines TRBV12-3 or TRBV12-4 with TRBJ2-7; no clear D gene. V was clipped by 6 bases and J by 1 base, with 19 bases between them. The CDR3 has 16 residues. CDR3 in amino acids: CASSPTGQGTSYEQYF. The CDR3 region has the DNA TGTGCCAGCAGCCCAACCGGGCAAGGAACGTCCTACGAGCAGTACTTC.

At least ten counts were recorded for this clonotype. CDR3 in amino acids: CASSQGTSGSETQYF. The CDR3 nucleotides read TGTGCCAGCAGCCAAGGAACTAGCGGGAGTGAGACCCAGTACTTC. The rearrangement uses TRBV3-1 and TRBJ2-5, with 11 bases fitting TRBD2. Trimming removed 1 base from V and 5 bases from J; junction bases left unmatched: 3. CDR1 and CDR2 (germline): LGHDT, YNNKEL (reference sequence). The length of the CDR3 is 15 residues.

This clonotype was observed many times. The J gene is TRBJ2-1, the V gene TRBV24-1, with 13 positions matching TRBD2. The CDR3 is 20 amino acids. Trimming at V came to 5 bases and at J to 7 bases, leaving 19 bases not matched to a gene. CDR1 and CDR2 (germline): KGHDR, SFDVKD. CDR3 protein: CATSVSPGQGTSGRGNEQFF. In DNA, the CDR3 is TGTGCCACCAGTGTTTCGCCGGGACAGGGCACTAGCGGGAGGGGTAATGAGCAGTTCTTC.

The gene calls are TRBV28 and TRBJ2-3, with TRBD2 matching 12 bases. The germline CDR1 and CDR2 sequences are MDHEN and SYDVKM. Trimming cost V 6 bases and J 6 bases; bases outside gene matches: 10. The CDR3 spans 16 residues. The CDR3 coding sequence is TGTGCCAGCAGGCCGACTAGCGGGAGACCTTGGGATACGCAGTATTTT. Its translation is CASRPTSGRPWDTQYF.

This clonotype was found many times. V usage is TRBV2 and J usage is TRBJ2-2; D uncertain. The CDR3 runs 11 residues. Trimming removed 6 bases from V and 4 bases from J, with 3 bases in between. Per the germline V gene, CDR1 is SNHLY and CDR2 is FYNNEI. The CDR3 coding sequence is TGTGCCAGCAGCCGCACCGGGGAGCTGTTTTTT. Translating it yields CASSRTGELFF.

A remark on this clonotype: This may be a read error: a much more frequent sequence differs by one nucleotide. The chain links TRBV27 to TRBJ2-1; D unresolved. The germline V and J ends were trimmed by 5 bases and 0 bases, with 11 bases remaining between them. CDR3 size: 15 residues. Germline V gene data show CDR1 as MNHEY and CDR2 as SMNVEV (reference sequence). The CDR3 sequence: CASSDRASSYNEQFF. DNA of the CDR3: TGTGCCAGCAGTGATAGGGCAAGCTCCTACAATGAGCAGTTCTTC.

This clonotype has a count of ten or more. The V gene is TRBV28, the J gene TRBJ2-2; D is undetermined. Germline CDR1 MDHEN, CDR2 SYDVKM. This CDR3 is 13 amino acids long. Trimming shortened V by 8 bases and J by 1 base, and 8 bases separated the two germline ends. The CDR3 here is CASWSENTGELFF. The CDR3 DNA reads as TGTGCCAGCTGGAGCGAGAACACCGGGGAGCTGTTTTTT.

On this clonotype: A much larger clonotype is one base distant, so this may be a read error. CDR3: CASRPGLAGPLNNEQLF. CDR3 DNA sequence: TGTGCCAGCAGACCGGGACTAGCGGGACCTCTCAACAATGAGCAGCTCTTC. This chain joins TRBV6-1 and TRBJ2-5; 13 bases agree with TRBD2. CDR3 length: 17 residues. Germline CDR1 MNHNS, CDR2 SASEGT.

A few counts support this clonotype. The V call is TRBV10-2, the J call TRBJ1-1; tentatively, D is TRBD1 (6 bases). The CDR3 spans 13 residues. V was clipped by 6 bases and J by 5 bases, with 13 bases between them. Germline CDR1 WSHSY, CDR2 SAAADI. This CDR3 is CASSILGGTEAFF. CDR3 in DNA: TGCGCCAGCAGCATCTTAGGGGGAACTGAAGCTTTCTTT.

This clonotype was seen repeatedly, ten times or more. The V call is TRBV3-1, the J call TRBJ1-1; no definite D call. V shed 4 bases and J shed 9 bases, with 15 bases lying between them. Germline CDR1 is LGHDT and CDR2 is YNNKEL (reference sequence). The length of the CDR3 is 13 residues. The CDR3 DNA follows: TGTGCCAGCAGCCGAGAGATTCGTGCTCAAGCTTTCTTT. Protein product: CASSREIRAQAFF.

Many counts were recorded for this clonotype. The chain is built from TRBV14 and TRBJ2-1; 7 bases are shared with TRBD2. The CDR3 covers 15 residues. The J segment lost 6 bases and the V segment lost 3 bases, leaving 8 bases of the junction unmatched. In germline, CDR1 is SGHDN, CDR2 FVKESK. In DNA, the CDR3 is TGTGCCAGCAGCCATTACCCCGGCGGGGGCAATGAGCAGTTCTTC. This translates into CASSHYPGGGNEQFF.

The chain combines TRBV30 with TRBJ2-1, with D maybe TRBD1 (6 bases). CDR3 length equals 14 residues. Germline V gives CDR1 GTSNPN, CDR2 SVGIG (reference sequence). V lost 0 bases to trimming and J lost 5 bases, with 11 bases between them. Written as DNA, the CDR3 is TGTGCCTGGAGTGTACCCGGACAGAACAATGAGCAGTTCTTC. This encodes CAWSVPGQNNEQFF.

The V call is TRBV4-1, the J call TRBJ2-3, with a weak D call TRBD2 (6 bases). Germline CDR1 is MGHRA and CDR2 is YSYEKL. The germline V and J ends were trimmed by 0 bases and 0 bases, with 13 bases remaining between them. The CDR3 sequence is 17 residues long. CDR3: CASSQEVSGLSTDTQYF. The DNA for the CDR3 is TGCGCCAGCAGCCAAGAGGTTAGCGGCCTAAGCACAGATACGCAGTATTTT.

The rearrangement uses TRBV5-1 and TRBJ1-2; D not certain. From germline, CDR1 is SGHRS and CDR2 YFSETQ. The CDR3 contains 11 residues. V was clipped by 4 bases and J by 8 bases, with 9 bases between them. The CDR3 reads CASSRPVGYTF. CDR3 DNA sequence: TGCGCCAGCAGCCGACCTGTGGGCTACACCTTC.

This clonotype turned up a few times. The chain couples TRBV13 to TRBJ2-6, with 7 positions matching TRBD2. Germline CDR1 and CDR2: PRHDT and FYEKMQ (reference sequence). V shed 1 base, J shed 4 bases, and the junction held 4 bases outside the gene matches. CDR3 length: 16 amino acids. The CDR3 loop reads CASSLVWGGGANVLTF. The DNA for the CDR3 is TGTGCCAGCAGCTTAGTGTGGGGGGGAGGGGCCAACGTCCTGACTTTC.

This clonotype was observed a handful of times. The chain employs TRBV20-1 and TRBJ1-6; no firm D call. This CDR3 has 13 amino acids. V lost 6 bases, J lost 5 bases, and 11 bases lay in between. CDR1 DFQATT and CDR2 SNEGSKA come from the germline V gene (reference sequence). In DNA form, the CDR3 reads TGCAGTGCCGCCCCCCCCGATAATTCACCCCTCCACTTT. As protein: CSAAPPDNSPLHF.

Ten or more counts support this clonotype. CDR3 coding DNA: TGTGCCAGCAGCCTCCGGGACAGGGCCTACGAGCAGTACTTC. Protein sequence: CASSLRDRAYEQYF. The rearrangement links TRBV7-8 to TRBJ2-7; 9 nucleotides line up with TRBD1. Germline V gene sequence: CDR1 SGHVS, CDR2 FQNEAQ. CDR3 length equals 14 residues. Unmatched junction bases numbered 4, after V lost 5 bases and J lost 2 bases.